This TCR beta chain was sequenced in a study of identical twins. The V and J ends lost 3 bases and 8 bases, in that order; junction bases with no gene match: 5. CDR3 size: 15 residues. Germline V gene lookup returns CDR1 MNHNS and CDR2 SASEGT. Remarks on this clonotype: Its specificity is not known.

Whole-study results and caveats: Clonotypes of the beta chain that were abundant in cord blood carried fewer insertions (memory repertoires showed none). Diverse VJ usage suggested most zero-insertion clonotypes were not invariant T cells.

Each CDR3 protein gets one entry after TCRdb re-called the 5' RACE reads with MiXCR. The repertoire holds some 690,000 distinct CDR3 sequences, with about 20% as singletons. This same sample was also part of a study on T cells expressing NK-cell markers. That paper states: Several of the donors also had these clonotypes leading their CD3+CD56-NKG2C+ fraction.

The V call is TRBV6-1, the J call TRBJ2-3, with 13 bases that match TRBD2. The sequence was collected from a woman between 18 and 29 years old in good health. The sequencing sample was made of PBMCs. The CDR3 DNA sequence: TGTGCCAGCAGTGAGGGACTAGCGGGACGGTTTACGCAGTATTTT. Residues: CASSEGLAGRFTQYF.